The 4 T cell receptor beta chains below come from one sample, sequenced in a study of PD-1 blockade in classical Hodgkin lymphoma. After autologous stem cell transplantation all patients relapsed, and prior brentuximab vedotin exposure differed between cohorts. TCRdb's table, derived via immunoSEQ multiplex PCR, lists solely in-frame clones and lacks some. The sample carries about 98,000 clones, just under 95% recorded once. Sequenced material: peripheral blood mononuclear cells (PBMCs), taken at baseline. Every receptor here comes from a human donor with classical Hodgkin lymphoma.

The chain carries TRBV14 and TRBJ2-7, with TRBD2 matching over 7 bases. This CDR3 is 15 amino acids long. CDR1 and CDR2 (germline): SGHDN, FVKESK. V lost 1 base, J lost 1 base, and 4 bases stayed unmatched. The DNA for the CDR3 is TGTGCCAGCAGCCAAGGGCCCGGGGGGTCCTACGAGCAGTACTTC. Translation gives CASSQGPGGSYEQYF.

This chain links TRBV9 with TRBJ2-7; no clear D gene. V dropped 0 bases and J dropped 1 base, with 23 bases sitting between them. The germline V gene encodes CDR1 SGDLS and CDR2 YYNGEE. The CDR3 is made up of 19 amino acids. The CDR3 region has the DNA TGTGCCAGCAGCGTAGTACCCGCCAAGGGCAGGCGGACGTCCTACGAGCAGTACTTC. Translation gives CASSVVPAKGRRTSYEQYF.

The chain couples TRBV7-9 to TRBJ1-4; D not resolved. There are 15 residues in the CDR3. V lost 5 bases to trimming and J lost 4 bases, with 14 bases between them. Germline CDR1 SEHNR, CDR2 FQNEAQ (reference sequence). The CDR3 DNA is TGTGCCAGCAGCCTAGGGAGTAGCAGTAATGAAAAACTGTTTTTT. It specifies CASSLGSSSNEKLFF.

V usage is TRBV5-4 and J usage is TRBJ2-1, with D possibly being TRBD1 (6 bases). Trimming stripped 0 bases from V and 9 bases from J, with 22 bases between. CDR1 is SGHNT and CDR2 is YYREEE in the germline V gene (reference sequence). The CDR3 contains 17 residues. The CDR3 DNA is TGTGCCAGCAGCTTGGCCGTTAAGGGGGTCCTACAGGGTGAGCAGTTCTTC. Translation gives CASSLAVKGVLQGEQFF. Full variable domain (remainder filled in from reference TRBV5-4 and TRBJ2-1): ETGVTQSPTHLIKTRGQQVTLRCSSQSGHNTVSWYQQALGQGPQFIFQYYREEENGRGNFPPRFSGLQFPNYSSELNVNALELDDSALYLCASSLAVKGVLQGEQFFGPGTRLTVL.